Each of the 18 T cell receptor beta chains below was sequenced from the same sample in a study of cytomegalovirus exposure and HLA in healthy donors. TCRdb keeps only in-frame clones here, not all; method: immunoSEQ multiplex PCR. The top ten clones hold about 1.5% of a sample with roughly 130,000 clones, roughly 90% of them seen once. Sample: PBMCs. These receptors all stem from a man aged 30 to 39 in good health and CMV-seronegative.

This chain connects TRBV7-2 to TRBJ2-7; TRBD2 agrees at 8 bases. Unmatched junction bases numbered 3, after V lost 2 bases and J lost 3 bases. There are 14 residues in the CDR3. Germline CDR1 reads SGHTA; CDR2 reads FQGNSA. The CDR3 protein is CASSLRLAGYEQYF. CDR3 DNA: TGTGCCAGCAGCTTAAGGCTAGCGGGCTACGAGCAGTACTTC.

The chain links TRBV29-1 to TRBJ2-4; TRBD2 aligns across 8 bases. The CDR3 length is 13 residues. V was clipped by 5 bases and J by 4 bases; unmatched bases: 4. CDR1 and CDR2 (germline): SQVTM, ANQGSEA. In DNA form, the CDR3 reads TGCAGCGTTTTGGAGCGGGAGAAAAACATTCAGTACTTC. Protein: CSVLEREKNIQYF.

The chain has TRBV30 and TRBJ1-2; D gene unclear. There are 13 residues in the CDR3. Germline V gene lookup returns CDR1 GTSNPN and CDR2 SVGIG (reference sequence). Between the trimmed V and J ends, which lost 2 bases and 4 bases, there was a span of 11 bases. In nucleotides, the CDR3 is TGTGCCTGGAGTACACAGCTCCTCTATGGCTACACCTTC. It specifies CAWSTQLLYGYTF. The full variable domain, completed using reference TRBV30 and TRBJ1-2, is SQTIHQWPATLVQPVGSPLSLECTVEGTSNPNLYWYRQAAGRGLQLLFYSVGIGQISSEVPQNLSASRPQDRQFILSSKKLLLSDSGFYLCAWSTQLLYGYTFGSGTRLTVV.

The chain recombines TRBV10-2 with TRBJ2-7; possible D gene TRBD2, 5 bases. The germline V gene encodes CDR1 WSHSY and CDR2 SAAADI. The ends were cut back, 6 bases at V and 4 bases at J, with 19 bases in the middle. The CDR3 runs to 15 residues. CDR3 bases: TGCGCCAGCAGCGATCCCCCAGGAGGAGTATACGAGCAGTACTTC. Residues: CASSDPPGGVYEQYF.

CDR3 DNA: TGTGCCAGCAGTTTCCTTTTGACTAGCGGGAGCTCGGTTGAGCAGTTCTTC. Protein product: CASSFLLTSGSSVEQFF. V and J are TRBV27 and TRBJ2-1, with 12 nucleotides matching TRBD2. Germline V gives CDR1 MNHEY, CDR2 SMNVEV (reference sequence). This CDR3 is built from 17 residues. The ends lost 3 bases at V and 9 bases at J; junction bases unmatched: 12.

This chain uses TRBV11-1 with TRBJ2-1; D uncertain. Germline V gives CDR1 SGHAT, CDR2 FQDESV (reference sequence). The CDR3 spans 15 residues. Trimming took 2 bases from V and 0 from J, leaving 8 bases between them. CDR3 residues: CASSLLVGSYNEQFF. The CDR3 bases are TGTGCCAGCAGCTTACTAGTTGGCTCCTACAATGAGCAGTTCTTC. The entire variable domain, with the rest obtained from reference TRBV11-1 and TRBJ2-1, is as follows: EAEVAQSPRYKITEKSQAVAFWCDPISGHATLYWYRQILGQGPELLVQFQDESVVDDSQLPKDRFSAERLKGVDSTLKIQPAELGDSAMYLCASSLLVGSYNEQFFGPGTRLTVL.

The chain has TRBV29-1 and TRBJ2-7; TRBD1 matches at 8 bases. The V and J ends lost 2 bases and 0 bases, in that order; junction bases with no gene match: 6. The CDR3 spans 15 residues. Per the germline V gene, CDR1 is SQVTM and CDR2 is ANQGSEA. In nucleotides, the CDR3 is TGCAGCGTTGAACTGGGACAGGCGAACTCCTACGAGCAGTACTTC. It encodes CSVELGQANSYEQYF.

This clone was seen more than once but under ten times. The chain employs TRBV7-9 and TRBJ1-5; 8 bases match TRBD1. Germline CDR1 and CDR2: SEHNR and FQNEAQ (reference sequence). The V gene end was trimmed by 6 bases and the J gene end by 0 bases; junction bases not matched to a gene: 7. This CDR3 comprises 16 residues. This CDR3 is CASSNWTGPSNQPQHF. CDR3 in DNA: TGTGCCAGCAGTAACTGGACAGGGCCTAGCAATCAGCCCCAGCATTTT.

This clone has only one observation. The chain recombines TRBV6-5 with TRBJ1-5; D gene ambiguous. V was trimmed by 6 bases and J by 5 bases, leaving 8 bases between them. The CDR3 contains 12 residues. Per the germline V gene, CDR1 is MNHEY and CDR2 is SVGAGI. The CDR3 here is CASRYPDQPQHF. The CDR3 bases are TGTGCCAGCAGGTACCCCGATCAGCCCCAGCATTTT.

The chain links TRBV19 to TRBJ2-5, with unresolved D. The V gene's germline CDR1 is LNHDA and CDR2 SQIVND (reference sequence). V lost 7 bases and J 1 base, leaving 10 bases between the germline ends. The length of the CDR3 is 13 residues. The CDR3 DNA reads TGTGCCAGTACTTACGGAGCCCAAGAGACCCAGTACTTC. It specifies CASTYGAQETQYF.

V and J are TRBV6-6 and TRBJ1-2; D call uncertain. CDR1 is MNHNY, CDR2 SVGAGI, per germline (reference sequence). The V end was cut by 0 bases, the J end by 11 bases, with 10 bases between. The CDR3 extends over 12 amino acids. This CDR3 is CASSYSGEFYTF. The CDR3 coding sequence is TGTGCCAGCAGTTACTCCGGGGAGTTTTACACCTTC.

The sample holds a few counts of this clone. The chain uses TRBV19 and TRBJ1-2; D not resolved. CDR3 length equals 12 residues. The V end lost 5 bases, the J end lost 5 bases, and 9 bases lay between the germline ends. Looked up from germline, CDR1 is LNHDA and CDR2 is SQIVND (reference sequence). In DNA, the CDR3 is TGTGCCAGTAGTGTGGCTGCATATGGCTACACCTTC. Its translation: CASSVAAYGYTF.

The CDR3 bases are TGCGCCAGCTTGGGACAGGGACCAGATACGCAGTATTTT. As protein: CASLGQGPDTQYF. The chain couples TRBV10-2 to TRBJ2-3; 9 bases align to TRBD1. The CDR3 consists of 13 residues. The ends lost 8 bases at V and 4 bases at J; junction bases unmatched: 4. The V gene's germline CDR1 is WSHSY and CDR2 SAAADI.

V and J are TRBV4-3 and TRBJ2-7; 7 bases align to TRBD1. Germline assignment: CDR1 LGHNA and CDR2 YSLEER. Trimming cost V 0 bases and J 3 bases; bases outside gene matches: 5. CDR3 length: 15 amino acids. The CDR3 coding sequence is TGCGCCAGCAGCCAAGACCACAGGGGCTTCTACGAGCAGTACTTC. Translation gives CASSQDHRGFYEQYF.

This chain links TRBV15 with TRBJ2-3, with a weak D call TRBD2 (5 bases). The CDR3 has 17 residues. Germline values: CDR1 LNHNV, CDR2 YYDKDF (reference sequence). The V end was cut by 1 base, the J end by 0 bases, with 14 bases between. CDR3 bases: TGTGCCACCAGCAGAGCCTCAAGCGGCTCTAGCACAGATACGCAGTATTTT. This codes for CATSRASSGSSTDTQYF.

This sequence joins TRBV19 and TRBJ1-1, with D perhaps TRBD1 (6 bases). Trimming took 6 bases from V and 1 from J, leaving 9 bases between them. Germline CDR1 LNHDA, CDR2 SQIVND (reference sequence). The CDR3 length is 13 residues. The CDR3 sequence: CASRWGPNTEAFF. In DNA form, the CDR3 reads TGTGCCAGTAGGTGGGGGCCGAACACTGAAGCTTTCTTT.

The rearrangement uses TRBV12-5 and TRBJ2-7; D may be TRBD2 (5 bases). CDR1 is LGHNT and CDR2 is FRNRAP in the germline V gene. The CDR3 has 13 amino acids. V dropped 7 bases and J dropped 1 base, with 11 bases sitting between them. CDR3 DNA sequence: TGTGCTAGTGATACGACGGGGTCCTACGAGCAGTACTTC. Translation gives CASDTTGSYEQYF.

The chain uses TRBV4-3 and TRBJ2-1, with D perhaps TRBD2 (5 bases). The germline gives CDR1 LGHNA, CDR2 YSLEER. The V gene lost 0 bases and the J gene lost 12 bases, with 18 bases spanning the gap. This CDR3 has 15 amino acids. The CDR3 nucleotides are TGCGCCAGCAGCCAAGATCGAGCGCGGAGTAGCGTGCAGTTCTTC. As protein: CASSQDRARSSVQFF.